This T cell receptor beta chain originates from a study of T cell repertoires in cytomegalovirus infection. At the level of the study: Public TCR beta signature analysis indicated the presence of both CMV infection and matching HLA type.

This clonotype has at least ten counts. TCRdb passed the reads through MiXCR, listing each CDR3 protein once. The sample has around 260,000 distinct CDR3 sequences, around 9% seen once; the top ten hold over 12%. The sequence derives from a human donor in good health (CMV status not recorded). Some clones in this sample may be carry-over from other donors' samples. The sequencing input was PBMCs.

The CDR3 DNA reads TGTGCCAGCAGCTTAGGGACTAGCGTCTCCTACGAGCAGTACTTC. This sequence encodes CASSLGTSVSYEQYF. The genes are TRBV7-2 and TRBJ2-7; TRBD2 matches at 9 bases. Unmatched junction bases numbered 1, after V lost 1 base and J lost 0 bases. CDR3 length: 15 residues. CDR1 SGHTA and CDR2 FQGNSA come from the germline V gene.